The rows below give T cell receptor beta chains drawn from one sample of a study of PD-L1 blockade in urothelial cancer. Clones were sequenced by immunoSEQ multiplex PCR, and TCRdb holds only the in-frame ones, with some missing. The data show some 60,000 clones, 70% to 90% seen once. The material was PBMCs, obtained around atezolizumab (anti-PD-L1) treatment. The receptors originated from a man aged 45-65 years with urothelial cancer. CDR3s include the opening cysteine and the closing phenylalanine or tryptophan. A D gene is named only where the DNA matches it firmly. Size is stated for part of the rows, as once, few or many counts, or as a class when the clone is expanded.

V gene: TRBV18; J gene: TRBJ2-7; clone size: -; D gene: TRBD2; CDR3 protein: CASSGGLAGAYEQYF; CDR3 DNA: TGTGCCAGCTCAGGGGGACTAGCGGGGGCCTACGAGCAGTACTTC
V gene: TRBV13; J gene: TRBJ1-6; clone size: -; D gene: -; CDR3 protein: CASSLWGPGSPLHF; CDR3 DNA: TGTGCCAGCAGCTTATGGGGGCCCGGCTCACCCCTCCACTTT
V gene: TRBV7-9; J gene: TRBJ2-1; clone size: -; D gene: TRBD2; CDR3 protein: CASSFLSGRSYNEQFF; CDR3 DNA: TGTGCCAGCAGCTTCCTTAGCGGGAGATCCTACAATGAGCAGTTCTTC
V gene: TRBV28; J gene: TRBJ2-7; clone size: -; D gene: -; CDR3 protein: CASSTQGTPSYEQYF; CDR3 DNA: TGTGCCAGCAGTACCCAGGGGACCCCCTCCTACGAGCAGTACTTC
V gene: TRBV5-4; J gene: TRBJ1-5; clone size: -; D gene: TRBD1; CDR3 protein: CASSLSGQGGISPQHF; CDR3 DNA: TGTGCCAGCAGCCTGTCCGGACAGGGCGGCATTTCGCCCCAGCATTTT
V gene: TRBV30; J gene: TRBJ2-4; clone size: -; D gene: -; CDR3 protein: CAWSSLRDSKDIQYF; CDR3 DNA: TGTGCCTGGAGTTCCCTCCGGGACTCCAAGGACATTCAGTACTTC
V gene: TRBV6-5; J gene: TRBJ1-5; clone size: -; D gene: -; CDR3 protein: CASSPTGSNQPQHF; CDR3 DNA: TGTGCCAGCAGTCCAACAGGGTCCAATCAGCCCCAGCATTTT
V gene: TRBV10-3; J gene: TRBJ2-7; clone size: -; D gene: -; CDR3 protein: CAISGLSYEQYF; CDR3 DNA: TGTGCCATCAGCGGACTTTCGTACGAGCAGTACTTC
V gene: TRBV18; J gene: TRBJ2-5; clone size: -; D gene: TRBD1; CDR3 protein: CASSLTGGPQETQYF; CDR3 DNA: TGTGCCAGCTCACTGACAGGGGGGCCCCAAGAGACCCAGTACTTC
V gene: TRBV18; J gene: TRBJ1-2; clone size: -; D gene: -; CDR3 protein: CASSDNNYGYTF; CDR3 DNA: TGTGCCAGCTCTGACAATAACTATGGCTACACCTTC
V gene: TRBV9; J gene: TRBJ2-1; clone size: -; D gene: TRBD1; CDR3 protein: CASSVAGGQGYNEQFF; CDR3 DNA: TGTGCCAGCAGCGTAGCTGGGGGACAGGGCTACAATGAGCAGTTCTTC
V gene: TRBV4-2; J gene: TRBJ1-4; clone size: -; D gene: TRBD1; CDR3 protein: CASSPDRGNEKLFF; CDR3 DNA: TGTGCCAGCAGCCCCGACAGGGGGAATGAAAAACTGTTTTTT
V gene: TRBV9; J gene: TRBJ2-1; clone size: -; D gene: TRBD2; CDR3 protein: CASSVGTSLPLLF; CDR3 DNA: TGTGCCAGCAGCGTGGGGACTAGTCTCCCCCTACTCTTC
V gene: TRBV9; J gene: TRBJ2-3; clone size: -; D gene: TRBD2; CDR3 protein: CASSVVALAGIDTQYF; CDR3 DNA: TGTGCCAGCAGCGTAGTGGCACTAGCGGGAATAGATACGCAGTATTTT
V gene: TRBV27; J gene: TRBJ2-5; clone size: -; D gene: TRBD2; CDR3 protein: CASRAAGEETQYF; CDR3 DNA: TGTGCCAGCAGGGCCGCGGGAGAAGAGACCCAGTACTTC
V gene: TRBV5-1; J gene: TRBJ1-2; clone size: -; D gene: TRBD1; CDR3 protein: CASSGRDSGDGYTF; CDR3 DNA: TGCGCCAGCAGCGGAAGGGACAGTGGGGATGGCTACACCTTC
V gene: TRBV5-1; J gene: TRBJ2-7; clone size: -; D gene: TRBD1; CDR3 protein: CASRMGQARGYEQYF; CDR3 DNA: TGCGCCAGCCGCATGGGACAGGCAAGGGGCTACGAGCAGTACTTC
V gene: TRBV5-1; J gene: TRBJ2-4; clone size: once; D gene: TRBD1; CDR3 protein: CASSIKGQSAKNIQYF; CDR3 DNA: TGCGCCAGCAGCATAAAGGGACAGTCGGCCAAAAACATTCAGTACTTC
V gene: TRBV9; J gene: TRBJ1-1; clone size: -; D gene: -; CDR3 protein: CASSVIAENTEAFF; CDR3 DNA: TGTGCCAGCAGCGTGATAGCTGAGAACACTGAAGCTTTCTTT
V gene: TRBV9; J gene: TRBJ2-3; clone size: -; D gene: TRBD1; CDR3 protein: CASSTPGTGGDLGDTQYF; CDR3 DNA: TGTGCCAGCAGCACGCCCGGGACAGGGGGCGACCTTGGAGATACGCAGTATTTT
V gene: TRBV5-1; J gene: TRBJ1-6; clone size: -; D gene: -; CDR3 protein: CASSLGRTENSPLHF; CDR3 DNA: TGCGCCAGCAGCTTGGGACGGACAGAAAATTCACCCCTCCACTTT
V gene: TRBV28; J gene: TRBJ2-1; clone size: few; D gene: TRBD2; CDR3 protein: CASRTGTSGRASRQFF; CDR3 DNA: TGTGCCAGCAGGACCGGGACTAGCGGGAGGGCCAGTAGGCAGTTCTTC
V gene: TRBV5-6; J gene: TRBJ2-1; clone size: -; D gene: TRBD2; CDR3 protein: CASSLGTSGTEQFF; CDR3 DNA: TGTGCCAGCAGCTTGGGGACTAGTGGTACGGAGCAGTTCTTC
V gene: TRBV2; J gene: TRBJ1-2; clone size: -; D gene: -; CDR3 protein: CASSDKNYGYTF; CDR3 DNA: TGTGCCAGCAGCGACAAAAACTATGGCTACACCTTC
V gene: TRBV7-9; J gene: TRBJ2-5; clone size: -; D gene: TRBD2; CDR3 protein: CASSLPLTSGSQETQYF; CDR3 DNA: TGTGCCAGCAGCTTACCCTTGACTAGCGGGAGCCAAGAGACCCAGTACTTC
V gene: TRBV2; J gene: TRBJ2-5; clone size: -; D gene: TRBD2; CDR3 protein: CASSSTSGRTETQYF; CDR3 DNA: TGTGCCAGCAGTTCGACTAGCGGGAGAACGGAGACCCAGTACTTC
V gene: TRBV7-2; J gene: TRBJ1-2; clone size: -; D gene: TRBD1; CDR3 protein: CASSWRIQGADGYTF; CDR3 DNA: TGTGCCAGCAGCTGGAGAATACAGGGGGCGGATGGCTACACCTTC
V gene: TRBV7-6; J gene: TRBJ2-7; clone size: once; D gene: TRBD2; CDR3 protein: CASSSTSGRADEQYF; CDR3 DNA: TGTGCCAGCAGCTCGACTAGCGGGAGGGCGGACGAGCAGTACTTC
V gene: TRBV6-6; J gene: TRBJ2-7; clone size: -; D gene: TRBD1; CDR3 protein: CASQAGDRALEQYF; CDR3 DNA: TGTGCCAGTCAGGCGGGGGACAGGGCGCTCGAGCAGTACTTC
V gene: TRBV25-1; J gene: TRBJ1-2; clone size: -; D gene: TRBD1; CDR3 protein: CASSEGQGSAGYTF; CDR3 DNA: TGTGCCAGCAGTGAGGGACAGGGGAGCGCTGGCTACACCTTC
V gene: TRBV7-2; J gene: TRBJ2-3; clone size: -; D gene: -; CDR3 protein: CASSLVISGYTDTQYF; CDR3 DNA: TGTGCCAGCAGCTTAGTCATCTCCGGTTACACAGATACGCAGTATTTT
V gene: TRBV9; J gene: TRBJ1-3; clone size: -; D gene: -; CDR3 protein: CASSVGGGSSGNTIYF; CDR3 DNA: TGTGCCAGCAGCGTAGGTGGGGGGAGCTCTGGAAACACCATATATTTT
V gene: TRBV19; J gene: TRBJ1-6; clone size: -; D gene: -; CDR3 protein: CASRVAGNSPLHF; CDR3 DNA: TGTGCCAGTAGGGTGGCAGGTAATTCACCCCTCCACTTT